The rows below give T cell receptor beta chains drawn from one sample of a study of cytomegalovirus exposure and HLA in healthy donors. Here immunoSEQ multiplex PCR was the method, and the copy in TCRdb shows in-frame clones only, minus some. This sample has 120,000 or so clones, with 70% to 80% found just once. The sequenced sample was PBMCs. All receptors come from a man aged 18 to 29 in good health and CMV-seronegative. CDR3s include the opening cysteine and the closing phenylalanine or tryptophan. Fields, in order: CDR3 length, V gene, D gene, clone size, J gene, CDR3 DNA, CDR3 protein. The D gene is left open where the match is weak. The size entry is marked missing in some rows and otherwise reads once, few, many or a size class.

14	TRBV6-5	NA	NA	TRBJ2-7	TGTGCCAGCAGCTCCGATAGAGACAGCTACGAGCAGTACTTC	CASSSDRDSYEQYF
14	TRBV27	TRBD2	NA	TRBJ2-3	TGTGCCAGCAGTTCGACTAGCGGGGAGGATACGCAGTATTTT	CASSSTSGEDTQYF
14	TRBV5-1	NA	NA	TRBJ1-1	TGCGCCAGCAGCTTTAACAGGGAGAACACTGAAGCTTTCTTT	CASSFNRENTEAFF
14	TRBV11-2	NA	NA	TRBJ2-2	TGTGCCAGCAGCTCCGGGATGAACACCGGGGAGCTGTTTTTT	CASSSGMNTGELFF
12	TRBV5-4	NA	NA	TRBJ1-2	TGTGCCAGCAGCCTGAAACTTCTGGGCTACACCTTC	CASSLKLLGYTF
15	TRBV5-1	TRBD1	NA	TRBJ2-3	TGCGCCAGCAGCCAACAGGGGATAAGCACAGATACGCAGTATTTT	CASSQQGISTDTQYF
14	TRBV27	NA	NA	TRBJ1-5	TGTGCCAGCAGTTTTGGAGGGATGGGACAGCCCCAGCATTTT	CASSFGGMGQPQHF
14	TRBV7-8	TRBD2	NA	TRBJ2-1	TGTGCCAGCACTTCCCTGGCCAGGACTAGCATTCGGTTCTTC	CASTSLARTSIRFF
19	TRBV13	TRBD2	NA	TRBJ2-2	TGTGCCAGCAGCTCGGGACTAGCGGGAGCATGGGGCAACACCGGGGAGCTGTTTTTT	CASSSGLAGAWGNTGELFF
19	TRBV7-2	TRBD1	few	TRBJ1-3	TGTGCCAGCAGCTTAGGACCCGGGACATACAGGGGATCCGGAAACACCATATATTTT	CASSLGPGTYRGSGNTIYF
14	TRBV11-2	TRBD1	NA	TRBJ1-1	TGTGCCAGCAGCCTCCGGGACAGGGAAACTGAAGCTTTCTTT	CASSLRDRETEAFF
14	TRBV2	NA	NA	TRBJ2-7	TGTGCCAGCAGGCCGTCTAGTACGCCCCGCGAGCAGTACTTC	CASRPSSTPREQYF
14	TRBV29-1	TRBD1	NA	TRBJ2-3	TGCAGCGTTTTGGAGACAGGGCAGTCAGATACGCAGTATTTT	CSVLETGQSDTQYF
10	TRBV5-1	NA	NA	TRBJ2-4	TGCGCCAACCGGTCGGACATTCAGTACTTC	CANRSDIQYF
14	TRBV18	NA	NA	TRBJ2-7	TGTGCCAGCTCAAGGGACACACCCTCCTACGAGCAGTACTTC	CASSRDTPSYEQYF
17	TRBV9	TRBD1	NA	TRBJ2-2	TGTGCCAGCAGTCTCAATCGGGGACAGCCGAACACCGGGGAGCTGTTTTTT	CASSLNRGQPNTGELFF
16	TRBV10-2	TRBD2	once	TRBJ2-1	TGCGCCAGCGCGGGACAGCCGGGACTAGCGGGATTTGAGCAGTTCTTC	CASAGQPGLAGFEQFF
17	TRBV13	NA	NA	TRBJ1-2	TGTGCCAGCAGCATTGGGCGTGGGGGGGGCTCTTACTATGGCTACACCTTC	CASSIGRGGGSYYGYTF
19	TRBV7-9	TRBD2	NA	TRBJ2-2	TGTGCCAGCAGCTTCCCCGCGACACTAGCGGGGGGGCGGGGCGGGGAGCTGTTTTTT	CASSFPATLAGGRGGELFF
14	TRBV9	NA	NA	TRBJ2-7	TGTGCCAGCAGCGTAGGTACAGACTCCTACGAGCAGTACTTC	CASSVGTDSYEQYF
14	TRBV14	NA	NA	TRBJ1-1	TGTGCCAGCAGCCAATGGAGGGAAGGAAATGAAGCTTTCTTT	CASSQWREGNEAFF
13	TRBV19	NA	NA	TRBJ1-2	TGTGCCAGTACCCCTACTTCAGGGTATGGCTACACCTTC	CASTPTSGYGYTF
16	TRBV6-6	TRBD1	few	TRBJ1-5	TGTGCCAGCAGTTATGATCAGACAGGGGGCAATCAGCCCCAGCATTTT	CASSYDQTGGNQPQHF
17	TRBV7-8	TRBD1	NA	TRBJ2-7	TGTGCCAGCAGCTTAATCCTCCCGGGACAGGGCTCCTACGAGCAGTACTTC	CASSLILPGQGSYEQYF
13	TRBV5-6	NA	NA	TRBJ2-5	TGTGCCAGCAGACTCGGGACTTCGGAGACCCAGTACTTC	CASRLGTSETQYF
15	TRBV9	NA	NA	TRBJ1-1	TGTGCCAGCAGCGTAGTAAAGGGGGTGGGCACTGAAGCTTTCTTT	CASSVVKGVGTEAFF
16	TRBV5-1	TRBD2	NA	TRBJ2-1	TGCGCCAGCAGCTGGAATGGGGGGGGTATTGTGGATGAGCAGTTCTTC	CASSWNGGGIVDEQFF
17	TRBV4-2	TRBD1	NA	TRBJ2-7	TGTGCCAGCAGCCAGGGAGACCGGACAGGGGTGGTTTACGAGCAGTACTTC	CASSQGDRTGVVYEQYF
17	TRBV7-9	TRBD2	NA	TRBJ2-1	TGTGCCAGCAGCTTGGGCTTTGGGCTAGCGGAGAACAATGAGCAGTTCTTC	CASSLGFGLAENNEQFF
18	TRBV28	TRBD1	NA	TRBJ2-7	TGTGCCAGCAGTTTACCTATAAATCCGACAGGGAACTCCTACGAGCAGTACTTC	CASSLPINPTGNSYEQYF
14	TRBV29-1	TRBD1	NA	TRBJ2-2	TGCAGCGTTCCGGGAAGACAGGGGACCGGGGAGCTGTTTTTT	CSVPGRQGTGELFF
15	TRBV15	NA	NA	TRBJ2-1	TGTGCCACCAGCAGCGCCCAGGGGACGGTGACTGAGCAGTTCTTC	CATSSAQGTVTEQFF
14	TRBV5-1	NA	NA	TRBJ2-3	TGCGCCAGCAGCTTGGGACAGGGAGGAGATACGCAGTATTTT	CASSLGQGGDTQYF
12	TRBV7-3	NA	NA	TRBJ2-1	TGTGCCAGCAGCTACTACGACAATGAGCAGTTCTTC	CASSYYDNEQFF
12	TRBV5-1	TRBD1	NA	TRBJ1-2	TGCGCCAGCAGCTTGGGACAGGGGAGCTACACCTTC	CASSLGQGSYTF
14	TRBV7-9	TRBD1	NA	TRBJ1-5	TGTGCCAGCAGCTTGGGACAGGGACATCAGCCCCAGCATTTT	CASSLGQGHQPQHF
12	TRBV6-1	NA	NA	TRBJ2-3	TGTGCCAGCCAAACTAGCTCAGATACGCAGTATTTT	CASQTSSDTQYF
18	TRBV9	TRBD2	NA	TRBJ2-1	TGTGCCAGCAGCGTAGAGGGACTAGCGACCCGCTCCTACAATGAGCAGTTCTTC	CASSVEGLATRSYNEQFF
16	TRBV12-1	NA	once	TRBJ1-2	TGTGCCAGCAGCTTTGCATTTTGGGGCCAGCTCGATGGCTACACCTTC	CASSFAFWGQLDGYTF
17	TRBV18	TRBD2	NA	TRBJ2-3	TGTGCCAGCTCACTGCGACTAGCGGGAGCCGGACCAGATACGCAGTATTTT	CASSLRLAGAGPDTQYF
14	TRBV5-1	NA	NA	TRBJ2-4	TGCGCCACCAATAGCGGCCTAGCGAACGACATTCAGTACTTC	CATNSGLANDIQYF
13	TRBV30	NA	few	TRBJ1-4	TGTGCCTGGAGTGTTAAAGCCCGGGAAAAACTGTTTTTT	CAWSVKAREKLFF
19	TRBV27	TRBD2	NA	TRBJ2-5	TGTGCCAGCAGTTTCACCGGGACTAGCGGGAGCGCCGCCTGGGGGGAGCAGTACTTC	CASSFTGTSGSAAWGEQYF
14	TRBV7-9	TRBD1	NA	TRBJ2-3	TGTGCCAGCAGCCGGGACAGGGGGCTAGATACGCAGTATTTT	CASSRDRGLDTQYF
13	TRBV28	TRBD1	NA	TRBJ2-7	TGTGCCAGCAGTCCAGGGGGCCGGTACGAGCAGTACTTC	CASSPGGRYEQYF
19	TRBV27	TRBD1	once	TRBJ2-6	TGTGCCAGCAGTCCCCCCAGACAGGGCCTCCCCTCTGGGGCCAACGTCCTGACTTTC	CASSPPRQGLPSGANVLTF
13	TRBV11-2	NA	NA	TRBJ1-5	TGTGCCAGCAGCCGCCAGGGCAATCAGCCCCAGCATTTT	CASSRQGNQPQHF
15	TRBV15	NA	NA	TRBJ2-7	TGTGCCACCAGCAGAGGACTGATCGGTCGTTACGAGCAGTACTTC	CATSRGLIGRYEQYF
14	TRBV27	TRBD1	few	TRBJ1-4	TGTGCCAGCACCTCCAGGGGGATGGGGGAAAAACTGTTTTTT	CASTSRGMGEKLFF